The 18 T cell receptor beta chains below were found in one sample sequenced in a study of blood T cell repertoires in COVID-19. This table comes from immunoSEQ multiplex PCR, and its TCRdb copy is limited to in-frame clones, with some not included. Counted here are roughly 190,000 clones, 84% occurring once; the ten biggest clones make up about 5.1%. The sequencing input was peripheral blood. The source is a woman aged 70 to 79 with active or convalescent COVID-19.

The V and J genes are TRBV5-4 and TRBJ1-1; 7 nucleotides match TRBD1. Per the germline V gene, CDR1 is SGHNT and CDR2 is YYREEE (reference sequence). With V trimmed by 0 bases and J by 0 bases, 5 bases remained unmatched. The CDR3 loop spans 16 amino acids. The CDR3 DNA reads TGTGCCAGCAGCTTGGGGACAGGTGTTATGAACACTGAAGCTTTCTTT. Amino acids: CASSLGTGVMNTEAFF.

The rearrangement uses TRBV24-1 and TRBJ2-3; 9 positions agree with TRBD2. CDR3 length: 18 residues. Trimming at V came to 3 bases and at J to 6 bases, leaving 15 bases not matched to a gene. Germline loops: CDR1 KGHDR, CDR2 SFDVKD. CDR3 amino acids: CATSDPSLISGSWDTQYF. As DNA, the CDR3 is TGTGCCACCAGTGATCCTTCACTTATTAGCGGGAGTTGGGATACGCAGTATTTT.

J is TRBJ1-6 and V is TRBV7-9, with TRBD1 identical over 8 bases. Germline CDR1 reads SEHNR; CDR2 reads FQNEAQ (reference sequence). With V trimmed by 5 bases and J by 7 bases, 7 bases remained unmatched. CDR3 length equals 15 residues. The CDR3 spells CASSPWTGQNSPLHF. CDR3 sequence (DNA): TGTGCCAGCAGCCCATGGACAGGGCAAAATTCACCCCTCCACTTT.

The gene calls are TRBV3-1 (or the pseudogene TRBV3-2) and TRBJ2-2; 10 bases are a match to TRBD2. The CDR3 contains 18 residues. V gave up 1 base and J gave up 4 bases; unmatched junction bases: 9. The germline gives CDR1 LGHDT, CDR2 YNNKEL (reference sequence). The CDR3 loop is CASSQGAGTSAFTGELFF. CDR3 in DNA: TGTGCCAGCAGCCAAGGGGCCGGGACTAGCGCCTTCACCGGGGAGCTGTTTTTT.

The chain employs TRBV6-6 and TRBJ2-7; D unresolved. V was shortened by 0 bases and J by 2 bases, with 8 bases between the two germline ends. Germline lookup yields CDR1 MNHNY and CDR2 SVGAGI (reference sequence). CDR3 length: 14 residues. The CDR3, as DNA: TGTGCCAGCAGTTACTCGCAGGCAACCTACGAGCAGTACTTC. Its translation is CASSYSQATYEQYF.

The chain has TRBV5-1 and TRBJ2-7, with TRBD2 identical over 12 bases. Trimming cost V 5 bases and J 5 bases; bases outside gene matches: 5. The CDR3 extends over 14 amino acids. Germline lookup yields CDR1 SGHRS and CDR2 YFSETQ. The CDR3 region has the DNA TGCGCCAGCAGTAGACTAGCGGGAGAACACGAGCAGTACTTC. This gives the protein CASSRLAGEHEQYF.

This clone has just one count. The rearrangement uses TRBV5-1 and TRBJ2-7, with D maybe TRBD2 (6 bases). This CDR3 comprises 14 residues. Trimming removed 0 bases at V and 0 bases at J, with 7 bases between. Looked up from germline, CDR1 is SGHRS and CDR2 is YFSETQ. The CDR3, as DNA: TGCGCCAGCAGCTTGGGCGGGAACTCCTACGAGCAGTACTTC. Translation: CASSLGGNSYEQYF.

The rearrangement joins TRBV5-4 to TRBJ2-1, with 10 bases lining up with TRBD2. Germline CDR1 SGHNT, CDR2 YYREEE (reference sequence). This CDR3 region has 16 residues. V shed 0 bases and J 4 bases; nucleotides not matched to a gene: 4. CDR3 in DNA: TGTGCCAGCAGCTTGGAAGGGACTAGCGCGTACAATGAGCAGTTCTTC. Translating gives CASSLEGTSAYNEQFF.

CDR3 DNA: TGCGCCAGCAGCTTGATAACTAGCGGGAGGGAGTACAATGAGCAGTTCTTC. It encodes CASSLITSGREYNEQFF. This chain joins TRBV5-1 and TRBJ2-1, with 13 bases lining up with TRBD2. This CDR3 is built from 17 residues. Germline CDR1 is SGHRS and CDR2 is YFSETQ. The J segment lost 4 bases and the V segment lost 1 base, leaving 5 bases of the junction unmatched.

The V gene is TRBV18, the J gene TRBJ2-7, with 8 bases fitting TRBD2. J gave up 6 bases and V 0 bases, and 7 bases lay outside the gene matches. CDR1 is KGHSH, CDR2 LQKENI, per germline. CDR3 length: 15 residues. CDR3 bases: TGTGCCAGCTCACCACCGGGGACTAGTTCGGCCGAGCAGTACTTC. The encoded protein is CASSPPGTSSAEQYF.

This clone turned up a few times. The chain carries TRBV2 and TRBJ2-2; no definite D call. Germline lookup yields CDR1 SNHLY and CDR2 FYNNEI. The CDR3 has 13 residues. With 8 bases removed from V and 4 bases from J, the gap between germline ends came to 11 bases. CDR3 in DNA: TGTGCCAGCTCCCAGGAACGCACCGGGGAGCTGTTTTTT. Protein product: CASSQERTGELFF.

The CDR3 protein is CASSLWGPPETTYEQYF. The CDR3, as DNA: TGTGCCAGCAGCTTATGGGGCCCCCCGGAGACGACCTACGAGCAGTACTTC. V and J are TRBV7-3 and TRBJ2-7, with a tentative D call TRBD1 (5 bases). The CDR3 is made up of 17 amino acids. Germline lookup yields CDR1 SGHTA and CDR2 FQGTGA. Trimming stripped 2 bases from V and 2 bases from J, with 19 bases between.

The chain carries TRBV7-9 and TRBJ1-3, with D uncertain. Trimming shortened V by 4 bases and J by 1 base, and 8 bases separated the two germline ends. CDR3 length equals 14 residues. Germline V gene sequence: CDR1 SEHNR, CDR2 FQNEAQ (reference sequence). The CDR3: CASSSLRSGNTIYF. The CDR3 nucleotides are TGTGCCAGCAGCTCCCTCCGTTCTGGAAACACCATATATTTT.

V and J are TRBV24-1 and TRBJ2-7; 12 bases line up with TRBD2. The CDR3 runs 15 residues. Germline CDR1 and CDR2: KGHDR and SFDVKD. The ends lost 5 bases at V and 3 bases at J; junction bases unmatched: 4. The CDR3 DNA reads TGTGCCACCAGTGGAGCGACTAGCGGGAGCTACGAGCAGTACTTC. Translation gives CATSGATSGSYEQYF.

This CDR3 is CASSQVSSVTYEQYF. DNA for the CDR3: TGCGCCAGCAGCCAAGTGAGTAGCGTGACCTACGAGCAGTACTTC. This chain uses TRBV4-1 with TRBJ2-7, with D possibly matching TRBD2 (5 bases). The germline V and J ends were trimmed by 1 base and 2 bases, with 12 bases remaining between them. Germline CDR1 MGHRA, CDR2 YSYEKL. This CDR3 has 15 amino acids.

The chain uses TRBV2 and TRBJ1-4; the match to TRBD1 covers 8 bases. The V gene's germline CDR1 is SNHLY and CDR2 FYNNEI. CDR3 length: 16 residues. V was pared by 2 bases and J by 8 bases, with 10 bases of the junction left unmatched. CDR3 sequence (DNA): TGTGCCAGCAGTGAACGCGGGGCAGGGGGCACGGAAAAACTGTTTTTT. This codes for CASSERGAGGTEKLFF.

This clone was observed once. The chain is built from TRBV5-1 and TRBJ2-7, with 11 bases matching TRBD2. The trim removed 1 base at V and 7 bases at J, leaving 7 bases unmatched. The CDR3 sequence is 15 residues long. Germline lookup yields CDR1 SGHRS and CDR2 YFSETQ. The CDR3 coding sequence is TGCGCCAGCAGCTTGACTAGCGGGAGAGTGGGAGAGCAGTACTTC. Translating gives CASSLTSGRVGEQYF.

This clone was counted once. The V and J genes are TRBV30 and TRBJ2-2, with D perhaps matching TRBD2 (6 bases). V lost 1 base and J 3 bases, leaving 12 bases between the germline ends. Germline CDR1 and CDR2: GTSNPN and SVGIG (reference sequence). This CDR3 comprises 15 residues. The CDR3 DNA follows: TGTGCCTGGAGTGAGGTGGGGGGACACACCGGGGAGCTGTTTTTT. Its protein product is CAWSEVGGHTGELFF.